The 5 T cell receptor beta chains presented below share a single source sample, sequenced in a study of T cell repertoires in cytomegalovirus infection. Via MiXCR, TCRdb re-called the reads, giving one row per CDR3 protein. The sample yields hundreds of thousands of distinct CDR3 sequences, about 42% seen once. What these receptors recognize is not known. Sequenced here: cultured PBMCs, sampled from culture after CMV antigen stimulation. The receptors here all came from a human donor in good health (CMV status not recorded). Some clones in this sample may be carry-over from other donors' samples.

This clonotype was detected only a few times. The chain uses TRBV29-1 and TRBJ2-3; D unclear. The length of the CDR3 is 13 residues. Germline CDR1 is SQVTM and CDR2 is ANQGSEA. V was trimmed by 0 bases and J by 2 bases, leaving 6 bases between them. CDR3 region: CSVEDGLTDTQYF. The CDR3 nucleotides read TGCAGCGTTGAAGACGGGCTCACAGATACGCAGTATTTT.

J is TRBJ2-7 and V is TRBV7-2; D perhaps matches TRBD1 (5 bases). Trimming removed 2 bases from V and 4 bases from J, with 9 bases in between. This CDR3 comprises 13 residues. Germline lookup yields CDR1 SGHTA and CDR2 FQGNSA. CDR3 in DNA: TGTGCCAGCAGCTTATCAGGGCTTTACGAGCAGTACTTC. Translated, it gives CASSLSGLYEQYF.

This clonotype occurred a few times. The CDR3 spells CASSTSTTGKLQRYGYTF. As DNA, the CDR3 is TGTGCCAGCAGCACCTCTACGACAGGGAAGCTCCAGCGTTATGGCTACACCTTC. The chain employs TRBV7-9 and TRBJ1-2, with 7 bases aligning to TRBD1. The CDR3 loop spans 18 amino acids. CDR1 SEHNR and CDR2 FQNEAQ come from the germline V gene (reference sequence). V lost 5 bases and J lost 5; bases outside the gene matches: 20.

This clonotype was seen repeatedly, ten times or more. J is TRBJ2-3 and V is TRBV7-2; the D gene is possibly TRBD1 (6 bases). The V gene lost 11 bases and the J gene lost 2 bases, with 35 bases spanning the gap. Germline CDR1 and CDR2: SGHTA and FQGNSA. This CDR3 spans 20 amino acids. The CDR3 DNA is TGTGCCCCCATTCCCCGGGACAACCATAAAAACACCACCACCACAGATACGCAGTATTTT. The encoded protein is CAPIPRDNHKNTTTTDTQYF. The entire variable domain, with the rest obtained from reference TRBV7-2 and TRBJ2-3, is as follows: GAGVSQSPSNKVTEKGKDVELRCDPISGHTALYWYRQSLGQGLEFLIYFQGNSAPDKSGLPSDRFSAERTGGSVSTLTIQRTQQEDSAVYLCAPIPRDNHKNTTTTDTQYFGPGTRLTVL.

The chain couples TRBV7-9 to TRBJ2-1; 11 nucleotides agree with TRBD2. V lost 4 bases and J lost 6; bases outside the gene matches: 14. Germline V gene data show CDR1 as SEHNR and CDR2 as FQNEAQ (reference sequence). CDR3 length: 18 residues. The CDR3 region is CASSSARFLAGGGNEQFF. Here the CDR3 DNA reads TGTGCCAGCAGCTCTGCTCGATTTCTAGCGGGAGGTGGCAATGAGCAGTTCTTC.